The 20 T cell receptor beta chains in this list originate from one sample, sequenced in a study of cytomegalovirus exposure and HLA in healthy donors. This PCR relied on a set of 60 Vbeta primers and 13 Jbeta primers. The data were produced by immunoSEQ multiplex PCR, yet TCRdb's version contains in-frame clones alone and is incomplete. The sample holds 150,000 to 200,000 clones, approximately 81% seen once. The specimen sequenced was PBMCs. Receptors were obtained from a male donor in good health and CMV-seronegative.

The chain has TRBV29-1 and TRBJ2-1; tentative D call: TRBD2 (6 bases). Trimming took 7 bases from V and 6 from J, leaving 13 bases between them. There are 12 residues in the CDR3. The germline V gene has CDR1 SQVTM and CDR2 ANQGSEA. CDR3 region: CSGGTPGNEQFF. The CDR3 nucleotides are TGCAGCGGTGGGACTCCTGGCAATGAGCAGTTCTTC.

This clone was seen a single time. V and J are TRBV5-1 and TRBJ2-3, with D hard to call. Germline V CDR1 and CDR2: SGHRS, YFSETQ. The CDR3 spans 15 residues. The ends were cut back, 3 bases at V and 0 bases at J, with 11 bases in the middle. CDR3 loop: CASSSERASTDTQYF. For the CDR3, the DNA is TGCGCCAGCAGCTCCGAGCGCGCAAGCACAGATACGCAGTATTTT.

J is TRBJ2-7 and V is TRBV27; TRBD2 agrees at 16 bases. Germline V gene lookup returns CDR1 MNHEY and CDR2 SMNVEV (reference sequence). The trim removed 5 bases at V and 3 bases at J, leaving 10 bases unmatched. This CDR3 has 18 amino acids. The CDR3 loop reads CASSPAGLAGGLGYEQYF. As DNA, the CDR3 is TGTGCCAGCAGTCCTGCGGGACTAGCGGGGGGGCTGGGCTACGAGCAGTACTTC.

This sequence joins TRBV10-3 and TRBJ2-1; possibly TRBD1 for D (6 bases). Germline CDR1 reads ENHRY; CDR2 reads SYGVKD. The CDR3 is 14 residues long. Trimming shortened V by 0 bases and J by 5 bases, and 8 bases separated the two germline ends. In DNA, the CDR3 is TGTGCCATCAGTGAGTCCGGACAGAACAATGAGCAGTTCTTC. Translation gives CAISESGQNNEQFF.

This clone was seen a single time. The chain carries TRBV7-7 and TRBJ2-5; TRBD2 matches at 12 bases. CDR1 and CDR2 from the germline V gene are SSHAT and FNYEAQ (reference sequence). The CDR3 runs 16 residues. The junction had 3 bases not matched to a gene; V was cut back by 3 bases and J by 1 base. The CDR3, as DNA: TGTGCCAGCAGCTTCCAGACTAGCGGGGGCCAAGAGACCCAGTACTTC. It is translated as CASSFQTSGGQETQYF.

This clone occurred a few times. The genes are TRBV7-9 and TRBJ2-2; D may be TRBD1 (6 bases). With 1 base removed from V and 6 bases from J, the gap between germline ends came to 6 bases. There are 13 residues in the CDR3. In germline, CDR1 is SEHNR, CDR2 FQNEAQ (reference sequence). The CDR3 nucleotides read TGTGCCAGCAGCTTAGGGACAGCCGGGGAGCTGTTTTTT. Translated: CASSLGTAGELFF.

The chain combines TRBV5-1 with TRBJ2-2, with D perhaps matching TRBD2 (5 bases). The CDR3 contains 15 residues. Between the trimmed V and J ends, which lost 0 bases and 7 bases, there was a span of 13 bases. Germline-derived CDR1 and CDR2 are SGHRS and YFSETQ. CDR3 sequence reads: CASSLGVGEIGELFF. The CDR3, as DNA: TGCGCCAGCAGCTTGGGGGTCGGGGAAATCGGGGAGCTGTTTTTT. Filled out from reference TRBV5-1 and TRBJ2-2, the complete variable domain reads KAGVTQTPRYLIKTRGQQVTLSCSPISGHRSVSWYQQTPGQGLQFLFEYFSETQRNKGNFPGRFSGRQFSNSRSEMNVSTLELGDSALYLCASSLGVGEIGELFFGEGSRLTVL.

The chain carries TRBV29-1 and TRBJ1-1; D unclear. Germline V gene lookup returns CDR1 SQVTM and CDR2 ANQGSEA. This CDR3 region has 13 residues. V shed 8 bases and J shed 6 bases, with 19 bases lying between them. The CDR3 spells CSIVLRSSSEAFF. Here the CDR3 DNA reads TGCAGCATTGTACTGCGGAGTTCATCTGAAGCTTTCTTT.

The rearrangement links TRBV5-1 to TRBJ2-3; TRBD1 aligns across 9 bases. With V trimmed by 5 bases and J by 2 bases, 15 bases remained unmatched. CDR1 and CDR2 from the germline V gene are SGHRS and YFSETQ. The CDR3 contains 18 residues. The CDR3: CASRQGAVTLLITDTQYF. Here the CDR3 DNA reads TGCGCCAGCAGACAGGGGGCAGTAACACTACTAATCACAGATACGCAGTATTTT. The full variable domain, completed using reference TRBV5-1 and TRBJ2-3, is KAGVTQTPRYLIKTRGQQVTLSCSPISGHRSVSWYQQTPGQGLQFLFEYFSETQRNKGNFPGRFSGRQFSNSRSEMNVSTLELGDSALYLCASRQGAVTLLITDTQYFGPGTRLTVL.

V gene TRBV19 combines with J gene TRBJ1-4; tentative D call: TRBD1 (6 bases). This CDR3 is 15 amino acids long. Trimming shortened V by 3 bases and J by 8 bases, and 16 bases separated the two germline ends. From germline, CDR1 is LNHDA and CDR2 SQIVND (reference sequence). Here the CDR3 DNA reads TGTGCCAGTAGTATGAGTGGCAGGGGAATGGAAAAACTGTTTTTT. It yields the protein CASSMSGRGMEKLFF.

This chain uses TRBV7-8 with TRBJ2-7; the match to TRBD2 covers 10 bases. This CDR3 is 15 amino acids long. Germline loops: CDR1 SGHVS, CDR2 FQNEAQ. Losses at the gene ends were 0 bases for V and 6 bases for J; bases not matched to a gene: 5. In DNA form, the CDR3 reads TGTGCCAGCAGCTTAGCCCGAGCGGGAGGGGGCGAGCAGTACTTC. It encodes CASSLARAGGGEQYF.

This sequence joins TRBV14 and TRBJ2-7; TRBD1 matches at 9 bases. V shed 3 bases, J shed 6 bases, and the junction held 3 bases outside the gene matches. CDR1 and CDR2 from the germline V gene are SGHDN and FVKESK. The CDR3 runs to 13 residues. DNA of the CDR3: TGTGCCAGCAGCCATGAGACAGGGGGCGAGCAGTACTTC. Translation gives CASSHETGGEQYF.

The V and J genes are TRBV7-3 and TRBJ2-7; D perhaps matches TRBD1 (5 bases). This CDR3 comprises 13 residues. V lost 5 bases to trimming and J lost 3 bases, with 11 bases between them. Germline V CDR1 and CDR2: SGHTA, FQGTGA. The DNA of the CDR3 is TGTGCCAGCAGCCCTGACGACAGCTACGAGCAGTACTTC. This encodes CASSPDDSYEQYF.

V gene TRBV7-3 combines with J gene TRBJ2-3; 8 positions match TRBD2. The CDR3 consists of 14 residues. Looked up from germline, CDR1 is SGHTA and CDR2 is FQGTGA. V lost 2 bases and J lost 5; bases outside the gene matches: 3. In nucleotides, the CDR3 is TGTGCCAGCAGCTTAGCGGGAGGAGGAGATACGCAGTATTTT. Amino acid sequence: CASSLAGGGDTQYF.

The CDR3 DNA reads as TGTGCCAGCAGCTACAAGGGACTAGTTAACACCGGGGAGCTGTTTTTT. Protein sequence: CASSYKGLVNTGELFF. V is TRBV7-9 and J is TRBJ2-2, with TRBD2 identical over 8 bases. The ends lost 4 bases at V and 2 bases at J; junction bases unmatched: 6. Germline V CDR1 and CDR2: SEHNR, FQNEAQ (reference sequence). The CDR3 extends over 16 amino acids. The full variable domain, completed using reference TRBV7-9 and TRBJ2-2, is DTGVSQNPRHKITKRGQNVTFRCDPISEHNRLYWYRQTLGQGPEFLTYFQNEAQLEKSRLLSDRFSAERPKGSFSTLEIQRTEQGDSAMYLCASSYKGLVNTGELFFGEGSRLTVL.

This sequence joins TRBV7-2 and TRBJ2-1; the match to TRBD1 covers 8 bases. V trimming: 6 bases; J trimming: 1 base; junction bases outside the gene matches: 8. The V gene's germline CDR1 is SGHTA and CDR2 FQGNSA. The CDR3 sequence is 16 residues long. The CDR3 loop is CASSLAGTGSYNEQFF. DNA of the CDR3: TGTGCCAGCAGTCTTGCCGGGACAGGTTCCTACAATGAGCAGTTCTTC.

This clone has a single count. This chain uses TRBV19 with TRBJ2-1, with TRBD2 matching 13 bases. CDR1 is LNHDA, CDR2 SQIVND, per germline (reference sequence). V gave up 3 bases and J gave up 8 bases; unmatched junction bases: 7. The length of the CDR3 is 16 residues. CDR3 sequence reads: CASSITTSGRRHEQFF. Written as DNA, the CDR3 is TGTGCCAGTAGTATCACGACTAGCGGGAGGAGGCATGAGCAGTTCTTC.

Here the CDR3 reads CASSPRDRVPYEQYF. CDR3 nucleotide sequence: TGTGCCAGTAGTCCCCGGGACAGGGTGCCCTACGAGCAGTACTTC. The rearrangement uses TRBV19 and TRBJ2-7; 9 bases align to TRBD1. CDR1 is LNHDA and CDR2 is SQIVND in the germline V gene (reference sequence). The V segment lost 5 bases and the J segment 2 bases; nucleotides outside the gene matches: 7. This CDR3 is built from 15 residues.

The CDR3: CASRLPSTDTQYF. The CDR3 bases are TGTGCCAGCAGACTCCCTAGCACAGATACGCAGTATTTT. The V and J genes are TRBV7-2 and TRBJ2-3, with D unresolved. V lost 6 bases, J lost 0 bases, and 7 bases lay in between. Per the germline V gene, CDR1 is SGHTA and CDR2 is FQGNSA. This CDR3 comprises 13 residues.

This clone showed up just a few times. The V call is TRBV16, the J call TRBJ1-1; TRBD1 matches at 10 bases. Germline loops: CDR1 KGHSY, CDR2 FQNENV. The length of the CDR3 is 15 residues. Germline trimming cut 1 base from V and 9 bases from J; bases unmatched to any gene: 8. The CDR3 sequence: CASSQYRQGASQAFF. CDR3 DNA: TGTGCCAGCAGCCAATATCGACAGGGGGCCTCCCAAGCTTTCTTT.